This TCR beta chain was captured by sequencing in a study of OX40 agonist ivuxolimab in advanced cancers. On the study more broadly: Two cutaneous melanoma patients and one hepatocellular carcinoma patient, three in all, had partial responses.

Sequenced by immunoSEQ multiplex PCR; TCRdb stores in-frame clones only, minus some. The sample includes 20,000 to 30,000 clones, 60% to 80% of them seen just once. The length of the CDR3 is 17 residues. Trimming at V came to 6 bases and at J to 1 base, leaving 10 bases not matched to a gene. Germline assignment: CDR1 SEHNR and CDR2 FQNEAQ (reference sequence). The sequence was collected from an adult with an advanced solid tumor such as melanoma, head and neck, liver or kidney cancer. The sequences come from CD4+ or CD8+ T cells sorted from blood, collected in a trial of the OX40 agonist ivuxolimab. The chain carries TRBV7-9 and TRBJ1-1; 11 bases agree with TRBD1. The CDR3 loop is CASSLGQGGVKNTEAFF. The CDR3 region has the DNA TGTGCCAGCAGTCTGGGACAGGGGGGAGTCAAGAACACTGAAGCTTTCTTT.